The 32 T cell receptor beta chains in this list originate from one sample, sequenced in a study of blood T cell repertoires in COVID-19. TCRdb's copy holds only in-frame clones and misses some; the assay was immunoSEQ multiplex PCR. The table has fewer than 70,000 clones, more than 85% seen once. The sequencing input was peripheral blood. Source of these receptors: a woman in her 70s with active COVID-19.

This chain joins TRBV25-1 and TRBJ1-1; D is uncertain. This CDR3 contains 15 residues. CDR1 and CDR2 (germline): MGHDK, SYGVNS. The V gene lost 4 bases and the J gene lost 1 base, with 13 bases spanning the gap. The CDR3 coding sequence is TGTGCCAGCAGTGGAATAACAGCTACGAACACTGAAGCTTTCTTT. Translated, it gives CASSGITATNTEAFF. The complete variable domain, with remaining parts taken from reference TRBV25-1 and TRBJ1-1, reads EADIYQTPRYLVIGTGKKITLECSQTMGHDKMYWYQQDPGMELHLIHYSYGVNSTEKGDLSSESTVSRIRTEHFPLTLESARPSHTSQYLCASSGITATNTEAFFGQGTRLTVV.

This clone has only one observation. The rearrangement joins TRBV11-2 to TRBJ2-2; 7 nucleotides line up with TRBD2. The V and J ends lost 5 bases and 6 bases, in that order; junction bases with no gene match: 12. The CDR3 loop spans 16 amino acids. Germline V CDR1 and CDR2: SGHAT, FQNNGV. Here the CDR3 DNA reads TGTGCCAGCAGCCTGAGACTAGCATTTGTGGCCGGGGAGCTGTTTTTT. Protein sequence: CASSLRLAFVAGELFF.

The chain links TRBV19 to TRBJ2-1; 13 positions agree with TRBD2. The V segment lost 2 bases and the J segment 4 bases; nucleotides outside the gene matches: 8. The CDR3 is 18 residues long. Germline CDR1 LNHDA, CDR2 SQIVND (reference sequence). This chain's CDR3 is CASSINAGTSGIYNEQFF. For the CDR3, the DNA is TGTGCCAGTAGTATAAACGCCGGGACTAGCGGGATTTACAATGAGCAGTTCTTC.

CDR3 coding DNA: TGTGCCAGCAGCGTCCGACAGGGGCCTAATGAAAAACTGTTTTTT. Encoded protein: CASSVRQGPNEKLFF. The chain recombines TRBV9 with TRBJ1-4; TRBD1 agrees at 8 bases. Losses at the gene ends were 2 bases for V and 3 bases for J; bases not matched to a gene: 3. Germline lookup yields CDR1 SGDLS and CDR2 YYNGEE. The CDR3 is 15 residues long.

The rearrangement joins TRBV11-2 to TRBJ2-7; 7 bases align to TRBD1. The CDR3 extends over 14 amino acids. The germline CDR1 and CDR2 sequences are SGHAT and FQNNGV. V lost 8 bases to trimming and J lost 1 base; unmatched junction nucleotides: 8. CDR3 in DNA: TGTGCCAGCGTCCGACAGGGAGTTTCCTACGAGCAGTACTTC. It is translated as CASVRQGVSYEQYF.

This clone appeared once. V gene TRBV2 combines with J gene TRBJ1-2; 8 bases fit TRBD1. V shed 8 bases and J 9 bases; nucleotides not matched to a gene: 8. Germline V lookup: CDR1 SNHLY, CDR2 FYNNEI. This CDR3 spans 12 amino acids. The CDR3 region has the DNA TGTGCCAGCCGTAGGACAGGGAGCAGCTACACCTTC. It translates to CASRRTGSSYTF. The full variable domain, completed using reference TRBV2 and TRBJ1-2, is EPEVTQTPSHQVTQMGQEVILRCVPISNHLYFYWYRQILGQKVEFLVSFYNNEISEKSEIFDDQFSVERPDGSNFTLKIRSTKLEDSAMYFCASRRTGSSYTFGSGTRLTVV.

The chain links TRBV27 to TRBJ1-1; 9 nucleotides align to TRBD1. Germline V gene sequence: CDR1 MNHEY, CDR2 SMNVEV (reference sequence). V dropped 6 bases and J dropped 5; count of bases not matched to a gene: 19. The CDR3 covers 18 residues. CDR3 DNA: TGTGCCAGCAGACCCTTAAAGACAGGGGGATTTGAGGAGACTGAAGCTTTCTTT. Translation: CASRPLKTGGFEETEAFF.

The chain links TRBV11-2 to TRBJ2-1, with unresolved D. Germline lookup yields CDR1 SGHAT and CDR2 FQNNGV. V shed 5 bases and J shed 6 bases, with 14 bases lying between them. The CDR3 is made up of 14 amino acids. The CDR3 DNA is TGTGCCAGCAGCAACCCAAGAGGCGTCAATGAGCAGTTCTTC. It is translated as CASSNPRGVNEQFF.

The J gene is TRBJ2-2, the V gene TRBV5-1; TRBD1 is a possible D gene (5 bases). Trimming took 2 bases from V and 7 from J, leaving 18 bases between them. CDR3 length: 16 residues. CDR1 is SGHRS and CDR2 is YFSETQ in the germline V gene. CDR3 amino acids: CASSFKVAFRGGELFF. The CDR3 nucleotides read TGCGCCAGCAGCTTCAAGGTAGCCTTTAGGGGCGGGGAGCTGTTTTTT.

The chain recombines TRBV6-5 with TRBJ1-2, with a possible D match to TRBD1 (6 bases). Germline assignment: CDR1 MNHEY and CDR2 SVGAGI. Trimming cost V 4 bases and J 6 bases, with 15 bases left between them. The CDR3 consists of 14 residues. The CDR3 reads CASSSFTTGNGYTF. The DNA of the CDR3 is TGTGCCAGCAGTTCCTTCACCACAGGGAATGGCTACACCTTC.

The chain joins TRBV5-4 to TRBJ1-3, with 8 bases that match TRBD1. The CDR3 is made up of 16 amino acids. The junction had 7 bases not matched to a gene; V was cut back by 1 base and J by 4 bases. Germline lookup yields CDR1 SGHNT and CDR2 YYREEE (reference sequence). CDR3 DNA: TGTGCCAGCAGCTTGAAGACAGGGGAGCAGGGAAACACCATATATTTT. Translated, it gives CASSLKTGEQGNTIYF.

The V gene is TRBV27, the J gene TRBJ1-6; D possibly corresponds to TRBD1 (6 bases). Germline CDR1 is MNHEY and CDR2 is SMNVEV (reference sequence). V was shortened by 2 bases and J by 10 bases, with 9 bases between the two germline ends. This CDR3 is 13 amino acids long. The CDR3 DNA follows: TGTGCCAGCAGTTTAGAGGGGGACTCACCCCTCCACTTT. Translation: CASSLEGDSPLHF.

This chain uses TRBV7-8 with TRBJ2-1, with TRBD1 matching 7 bases. V lost 6 bases to trimming and J lost 4 bases; unmatched junction nucleotides: 12. Germline V CDR1 and CDR2: SGHVS, FQNEAQ. The CDR3 runs 16 residues. The CDR3 sequence is CASSYRDREIYNEQFF. The CDR3 nucleotides are TGTGCCAGCAGTTACCGAGACAGGGAGATTTACAATGAGCAGTTCTTC.

This clone is a singleton in its sample. The chain recombines TRBV9 with TRBJ1-1; D perhaps matches TRBD1 (6 bases). The CDR3 is 16 amino acids. The ends were cut back, 0 bases at V and 1 base at J, with 13 bases in the middle. CDR1 is SGDLS and CDR2 is YYNGEE in the germline V gene. CDR3 sequence: CASSVDSGVWNTEAFF. CDR3 bases: TGTGCCAGCAGCGTAGATTCAGGGGTGTGGAACACTGAAGCTTTCTTT.

V gene TRBV7-3 combines with J gene TRBJ2-1; TRBD2 matches at 7 bases. The J segment lost 8 bases and the V segment lost 2 bases, leaving 9 bases of the junction unmatched. Germline CDR1 reads SGHTA; CDR2 reads FQGTGA. This CDR3 is 15 amino acids long. The CDR3 DNA follows: TGTGCCAGCAGCTTAGGGGGAGGGGCCTGGGATGAGCAGTTCTTC. It codes for CASSLGGGAWDEQFF.

The chain employs TRBV28 and TRBJ2-5; 7 bases are shared with TRBD1. The CDR3 is made up of 15 amino acids. CDR1 and CDR2 from the germline V gene are MDHEN and SYDVKM. J lost 2 bases, V lost 6 bases, and 9 bases had no gene match. CDR3 amino acids: CASRSEDRVQETQYF. CDR3 in DNA: TGTGCCAGCAGATCAGAAGACAGGGTTCAAGAGACCCAGTACTTC.

The rearrangement joins TRBV5-7 to TRBJ2-2, with D hard to call. TRBV5-7 carries the ORF label, with uncertain function. The CDR3 totals 15 residues. V lost 2 bases and J 0 bases, leaving 8 bases between the germline ends. CDR3 sequence: CASSLTTSNTGELFF. As DNA, the CDR3 is TGTGCCAGCAGCTTAACAACATCGAACACCGGGGAGCTGTTTTTT.

V is TRBV24-1 and J is TRBJ1-1; 9 bases are shared with TRBD1. The CDR3 consists of 15 residues. After removal of 3 bases from V and 3 bases from J, the junction contained 4 bases not matched to a gene. Germline lookup yields CDR1 KGHDR and CDR2 SFDVKD. The CDR3 DNA reads TGTGCCACCAGTGATACGGGACAGGGCGACACTGAAGCTTTCTTT. Amino acid sequence: CATSDTGQGDTEAFF.

The V call is TRBV9, the J call TRBJ1-2; D is ambiguous. Germline V gives CDR1 SGDLS, CDR2 YYNGEE. V was pared by 2 bases and J by 1 base, with 6 bases between. The CDR3 length is 13 residues. CDR3 DNA sequence: TGTGCCAGCAGCGTCGGGGATAACTATGGCTACACCTTC. Encoded protein: CASSVGDNYGYTF.

The rearrangement links TRBV7-3 to TRBJ2-1; TRBD2 matches 10 bases. CDR1 and CDR2 from the germline V gene are SGHTA and FQGTGA. J gave up 3 bases and V 5 bases, and 4 bases lay outside the gene matches. The CDR3 contains 15 residues. The CDR3 is CASSHTSGVYNEQFF. The CDR3, as DNA: TGTGCCAGCAGCCATACTAGCGGGGTCTACAATGAGCAGTTCTTC.

The chain carries TRBV9 and TRBJ2-7; the match to TRBD2 covers 8 bases. This CDR3 comprises 13 residues. The germline V gene has CDR1 SGDLS and CDR2 YYNGEE. V shed 8 bases and J 5 bases; nucleotides not matched to a gene: 9. The CDR3 sequence is CASNRGGNNEQYF. The CDR3 DNA reads TGTGCCAGTAACCGGGGGGGTAATAACGAGCAGTACTTC.

The chain employs TRBV5-4 and TRBJ2-1; weak D call: TRBD1 (6 bases). The CDR3 has 17 residues. Trimming cost V 0 bases and J 0 bases, with 13 bases left between them. Germline CDR1 is SGHNT and CDR2 is YYREEE (reference sequence). The CDR3 sequence is CASSLGGNRASYNEQFF. CDR3 nucleotide sequence: TGTGCCAGCAGCTTGGGGGGTAACAGGGCCTCCTACAATGAGCAGTTCTTC.

This clone was counted once. V gene TRBV4-1 combines with J gene TRBJ2-5, with 11 bases matching TRBD1. This CDR3 region has 16 residues. Trimming cost V 4 bases and J 5 bases; bases outside gene matches: 9. The germline gives CDR1 MGHRA, CDR2 YSYEKL. The CDR3, as DNA: TGCGCCAGCAGCCCCGAGCCGGGACAGGGGGTCGAGACCCAGTACTTC. Encoded protein: CASSPEPGQGVETQYF.

The chain links TRBV28 to TRBJ2-1; 9 bases match TRBD2. The V segment lost 7 bases and the J segment 2 bases; nucleotides outside the gene matches: 12. The CDR3 length is 17 residues. CDR1 MDHEN and CDR2 SYDVKM come from the germline V gene. The CDR3 nucleotides read TGTGCCAGCACAGGGGTTCAAGCGGGAGGTGCCTACAATGAGCAGTTCTTC. Amino acid sequence: CASTGVQAGGAYNEQFF.

The V gene is TRBV19, the J gene TRBJ1-1; TRBD1 aligns across 7 bases. Germline values: CDR1 LNHDA, CDR2 SQIVND (reference sequence). After removal of 6 bases from V and 6 bases from J, the junction contained 4 bases not matched to a gene. The CDR3 is 12 residues long. CDR3 protein: CASRGQTAEAFF. The DNA of the CDR3 is TGTGCCAGTAGGGGACAGACGGCTGAAGCTTTCTTT.

CDR3 in amino acids: CASSQLSSGNTIYF. In DNA, the CDR3 is TGTGCCAGCAGCCAACTCAGTTCTGGAAACACCATATATTTT. The chain joins TRBV3-1 (or the pseudogene TRBV3-2) to TRBJ1-3, with D unclear. Germline loops: CDR1 LGHDT, CDR2 YNNKEL (reference sequence). Trimming cost V 2 bases and J 1 base, with 6 bases left between them. This CDR3 is 14 amino acids long.

In this sample, this clone turned up once. The genes are TRBV30 and TRBJ2-1, with a tentative D call TRBD2 (6 bases). Germline CDR1 reads GTSNPN; CDR2 reads SVGIG (reference sequence). The CDR3 is 14 amino acids. V was cut by 5 bases and J by 10 bases, with 21 bases left in between. The CDR3 DNA reads TGTGCCTGGGGACGGGACTTGCCTTACGGAGAGCAGTTCTTC. Residues: CAWGRDLPYGEQFF.

Comments on this clone: This sample includes further DNA sequences coding for the same CDR3. The J gene is TRBJ1-2, the V gene TRBV7-9; maybe TRBD1 (6 bases). Trimming removed 1 base at V and 5 bases at J, with 17 bases between. The CDR3 extends over 16 amino acids. Germline V gene data show CDR1 as SEHNR and CDR2 as FQNEAQ (reference sequence). For the CDR3, the DNA is TGTGCCAGCAGCTTAGAGGGTCGGGGGGCGCGGTATGGCTACACCTTC. Its translation is CASSLEGRGARYGYTF.

The J gene is TRBJ2-1, the V gene TRBV19, with D perhaps given as TRBD1 or TRBD2 (5 bases each). Trimming shortened V by 5 bases and J by 7 bases, and 18 bases separated the two germline ends. The CDR3 runs to 15 residues. The germline V gene has CDR1 LNHDA and CDR2 SQIVND (reference sequence). The CDR3 loop is CASSVARQPRNEQFF. The CDR3 DNA sequence: TGTGCCAGTAGTGTAGCGCGACAGCCGAGGAATGAGCAGTTCTTC.

This chain joins TRBV7-8 and TRBJ1-5; TRBD1 is a possible D gene (5 bases). CDR1 is SGHVS, CDR2 FQNEAQ, per germline. V lost 0 bases to trimming and J lost 0 bases, with 21 bases between them. The CDR3 loop spans 20 amino acids. CDR3 protein: CASSLAFVSGLGNSNQPQHF. CDR3 sequence (DNA): TGTGCCAGCAGCTTAGCGTTCGTGTCAGGGCTGGGGAATAGCAATCAGCCCCAGCATTTT.

This clone was seen only once. V is TRBV6-2 or TRBV6-3 and J is TRBJ2-1, with 8 bases fitting TRBD2. The CDR3 is 16 amino acids. The ends lost 0 bases at V and 8 bases at J; junction bases unmatched: 9. The V gene's germline CDR1 is MNHEY and CDR2 SVGEGT. The CDR3 region has the DNA TGTGCCAGCAGTTACTCGAGTGGTAGCGGGAACGATGAGCAGTTCTTC. Encoded protein: CASSYSSGSGNDEQFF.

The V and J genes are TRBV6-7 and TRBJ2-7, with D possibly TRBD2 on 5 matching bases. TRBV6-7 is an ORF for which the function is uncertain. V was pared by 2 bases and J by 7 bases, with 12 bases between. There are 13 residues in the CDR3. For the CDR3, the DNA is TGTGCCAGCAGTTACCGGACTCAGCGGGAGCAGTACTTC. Translating it yields CASSYRTQREQYF.